Listed below are T cell receptor beta chains from one sample, sequenced in a study of Ad26.COV2.S vaccination and SARS-CoV-2 variants. Assay used: immunoSEQ multiplex PCR; TCRdb lists only in-frame clones, some missing. The repertoire consists of about 400,000 clones, with 85% to 90% occurring once and the leading ten covering 3.6%. Source: peripheral blood, taken in a trial of Ad26.COV2.S vaccine versus placebo. The origin of the receptors is a person between 18 and 59 years old who received the Ad26.COV2.S COVID-19 vaccine or a placebo. Each CDR3 is given with its conserved first and last residue. Each record gives: D gene, J gene, V gene, clone size, CDR3 protein, CDR3 DNA. The D gene is left open where the match is weak. The size entry is marked missing in some rows and otherwise reads once, few, many or a size class.

NA,TRBJ1-4,TRBV5-6,NA,CASSFGVRRDEKLFF,TGTGCCAGCAGCTTCGGAGTTCGAAGAGATGAAAAACTGTTTTTT
NA,TRBJ2-5,TRBV20-1,NA,CSAGEDSQETQYF,TGCAGTGCTGGTGAGGACAGCCAAGAGACCCAGTACTTC
NA,TRBJ2-7,TRBV19,NA,CASSIRGLTYEQYF,TGTGCCAGTAGTATACGGGGATTAACCTACGAGCAGTACTTC
TRBD2,TRBJ2-3,TRBV4-2,NA,CASSLGLAGGTDTQYF,TGTGCCAGCAGCCTAGGACTAGCGGGTGGCACAGATACGCAGTATTTT
TRBD1,TRBJ2-2,TRBV10-3,NA,CAIRGTGHGELFF,TGTGCCATCAGAGGGACAGGGCACGGGGAGCTGTTTTTT
NA,TRBJ1-6,TRBV7-2,NA,CASSPLGAGTGSPLHF,TGTGCCAGCAGCCCCCTGGGGGCAGGGACGGGTTCACCCCTCCACTTT
NA,TRBJ2-7,TRBV30,NA,CAWRDRASYEQYF,TGTGCCTGGAGAGATCGAGCCTCCTACGAGCAGTACTTC
NA,TRBJ2-3,TRBV28,NA,CASSLTSIRLTDTQYF,TGTGCCAGCAGTCTAACCTCTATCCGACTAACAGATACGCAGTATTTT
TRBD2,TRBJ2-5,TRBV5-1,NA,CASSPRTSGAETQYF,TGCGCCAGCAGCCCTAGGACTAGCGGCGCTGAGACCCAGTACTTC
NA,TRBJ2-2,TRBV5-1,NA,CASSLEGQTNTGELFF,TGCGCCAGCAGCTTGGAAGGACAGACGAACACCGGGGAGCTGTTTTTT
NA,TRBJ2-5,TRBV7-2,NA,CASSLNWQETQYF,TGTGCCAGCAGCTTAAACTGGCAAGAGACCCAGTACTTC
NA,TRBJ1-3,TRBV4-3,NA,CASSQSSGNTIYF,TGCGCCAGCAGCCAGAGCTCTGGAAACACCATATATTTT
NA,TRBJ1-6,TRBV2,NA,CASSEEANSPLHF,TGTGCCAGCAGTGAAGAGGCGAATTCACCCCTCCACTTT
TRBD1,TRBJ2-7,TRBV14,NA,CASSLGQTFGEQYF,TGTGCCAGCAGTTTGGGACAGACCTTTGGCGAGCAGTACTTC
TRBD2,TRBJ2-1,TRBV6-1,NA,CASSETAGGYNEQFF,TGTGCCAGCAGTGAAACGGCGGGGGGCTACAATGAGCAGTTCTTC
NA,TRBJ2-1,TRBV11-3,NA,CASSFSAGSYNEQFF,TGTGCCAGCAGCTTTTCGGCCGGATCCTACAATGAGCAGTTCTTC
NA,TRBJ2-7,TRBV12-3/TRBV12-4,NA,CASSSKAEQYF,TGTGCCAGCAGTTCGAAGGCCGAGCAGTACTTC
NA,TRBJ2-2,TRBV9,NA,CASSVASGAVTGELFF,TGTGCCAGCAGCGTAGCATCAGGGGCCGTTACCGGGGAGCTGTTTTTT
TRBD1,TRBJ2-2,TRBV7-2,once,CASSQRQGTSSGELFF,TGTGCCAGCAGCCAAAGACAGGGGACAAGCTCCGGGGAGCTGTTTTTT
NA,TRBJ1-4,TRBV7-6,NA,CASSQLPPDRATNEKLFF,TGTGCCAGCAGCCAACTACCCCCGGACAGAGCAACTAATGAAAAACTGTTTTTT
NA,TRBJ1-2,TRBV28,NA,CASSNRVLRGYTF,TGTGCCAGCAGTAACAGGGTATTGCGTGGCTACACCTTC
NA,TRBJ1-1,TRBV7-9,NA,CASSFGASDTEAFF,TGTGCCAGCAGCTTTGGGGCTTCCGACACTGAAGCTTTCTTT
NA,TRBJ2-7,TRBV5-6,NA,CASSLVQEGHEQYF,TGTGCCAGCAGCTTGGTTCAGGAGGGGCACGAGCAGTACTTC
TRBD1,TRBJ2-3,TRBV7-9,NA,CASSTGAYTDTQYF,TGTGCCAGCAGCACAGGGGCGTACACAGATACGCAGTATTTT
NA,TRBJ2-1,TRBV4-1,NA,CASSARDSRGNEQFF,TGCGCCAGCAGCGCAAGGGACTCGAGAGGTAATGAGCAGTTCTTC
NA,TRBJ1-5,TRBV19,few,CASSTRDRVPPQHF,TGTGCCAGTAGTACAAGGGACCGAGTTCCGCCCCAGCATTTT
NA,TRBJ2-7,TRBV29-1,once,CSVGGLRDHPYEQYF,TGCAGCGTTGGGGGCCTCAGGGACCACCCCTACGAGCAGTACTTC
TRBD1,TRBJ2-7,TRBV18,once,CASSPVPRGRPYEQYF,TGTGCCAGCTCACCCGTCCCCAGGGGGCGACCCTACGAGCAGTACTTC
TRBD2,TRBJ2-1,TRBV19,NA,CASSLGLAGFNEQFF,TGTGCCAGTAGCCTTGGACTAGCGGGCTTCAATGAGCAGTTCTTC